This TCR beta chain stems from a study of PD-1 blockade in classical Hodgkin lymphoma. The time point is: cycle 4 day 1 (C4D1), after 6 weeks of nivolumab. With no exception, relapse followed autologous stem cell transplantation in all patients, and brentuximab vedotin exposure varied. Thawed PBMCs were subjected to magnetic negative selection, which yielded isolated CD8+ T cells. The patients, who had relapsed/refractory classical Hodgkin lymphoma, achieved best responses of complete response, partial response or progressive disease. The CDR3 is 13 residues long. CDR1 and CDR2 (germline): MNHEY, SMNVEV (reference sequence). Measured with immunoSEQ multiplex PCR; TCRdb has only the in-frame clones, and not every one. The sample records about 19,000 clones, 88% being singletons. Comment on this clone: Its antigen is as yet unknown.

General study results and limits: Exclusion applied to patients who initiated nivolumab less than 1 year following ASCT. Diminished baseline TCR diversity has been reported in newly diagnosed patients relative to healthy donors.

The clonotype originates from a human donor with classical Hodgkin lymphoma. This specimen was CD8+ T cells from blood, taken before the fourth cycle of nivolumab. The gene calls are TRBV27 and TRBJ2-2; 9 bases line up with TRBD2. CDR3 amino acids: CATLAGYTGELFF. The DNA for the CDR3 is TGTGCTACGCTAGCGGGATACACCGGGGAGCTGTTTTTT.